The rows below give T cell receptor beta chains drawn from one sample of a study of tumor-infiltrating lymphocytes in oesophageal squamous cell carcinoma. In TCRdb, the PCR reads were re-called with MiXCR into one record per CDR3 protein. The sample shows 15,000 to 20,000 distinct CDR3 sequences, 44% of them seen only once. The source material was blood. The receptors stem from a female donor with esophageal squamous cell carcinoma. Each CDR3 is given without its conserved first and last residue.

v_gene	j_gene	CDR3aa
TRBV24-1	TRBJ1-2	ATSDFDRIGGYT
TRBV18	-	ASSPGFGLGRGGEQY
TRBV19	-	ASSIGGGGLDSYEQY
TRBV19	TRBJ2-2	ASSMQGKGELF
TRBV20-1	TRBJ2-3	SAIGGNQFTDTQY
TRBV4-2	TRBJ1-5	ASSQRDGDSNQPQH
TRBV27	TRBJ2-5	ASSLSTGNEQY
TRBV20-1	TRBJ2-6	SAWAPGANVLT
TRBV7-3	TRBJ2-2	ASSPGLAGAHPNTGELF
TRBV7-2	TRBJ1-5	ASSLGSLGASNQPQH
TRBV7-2	TRBJ2-5	ASSQPPGLGEETQY
TRBV29-1	-	SVESGHTSYNEQF
TRBV27	TRBJ2-5	ASSFLGNGVQETQY
TRBV7-3	-	ASSLFGGSQETQY
TRBV7-9	TRBJ2-5	ASSYPDGTRDQY
TRBV7-2	TRBJ2-4	ASSSAPGQGYNEQY
TRBV6-8	TRBJ1-1	ASSYSRYSKIRGTEAF
TRBV7-8	TRBJ2-5	ASSFTETQY
TRBV12-3/TRBV12-4	TRBJ1-1	ASSPKVSEAF
TRBV7-2	TRBJ1-1	ASRRTGGTEAF
TRBV7-8	TRBJ2-5	ASSARLAGGRETQY
TRBV30	TRBJ1-1	AWSDRLDTEAF
TRBV3-1	TRBJ2-7	ASSRGTGGSPLH
TRBV6-2/TRBV6-3	-	ASSYSSSGYNEQF